This paragraph covers one T cell receptor (beta chain) sequence. Its matching antigen is unknown. The data were taken from a study of shared clonotypes between healthy human individuals. Notes on the study in general: Donor scarcity curtailed the genetic and exposure-history diversity represented herein.

Naive-designated CD8 cells lacked CD45RO, were positively enriched for CCR7, and omitted terminally differentiated effector memory CD45RA+ cells. Sequenced by immunoSEQ multiplex PCR; TCRdb stores in-frame clones only, minus some. The data hold about 2.1 million clones, with around 95% observed a single time. The length of the CDR3 is 15 residues. Germline values: CDR1 SGHVS, CDR2 FQNEAQ. The ends were cut back, 0 bases at V and 1 base at J, with 10 bases in the middle. V and J are TRBV7-8 and TRBJ2-7; D call uncertain. The receptor's source is a man aged 18 to 30 in good health. Some clones in this sample may be carry-over from other donors' samples. Source material: naive CD8+ T cells from PBMCs. The CDR3 loop reads CASSLAGGLSYEQYF. For the CDR3, the DNA is TGTGCCAGCAGCTTAGCGGGCGGCCTATCCTACGAGCAGTACTTC. The variable domain in full, completed from reference TRBV7-8 and TRBJ2-7, reads GAGVSQSPRYKVAKRGQDVALRCDPISGHVSLFWYQQALGQGPEFLTYFQNEAQLDKSGLPSDRFFAERPEGSVSTLKIQRTQQEDSAVYLCASSLAGGLSYEQYFGPGTRLTVT.